Listed here are 25 T cell receptor beta chains from one sample, sequenced in a study of shared clonotypes between healthy human individuals (dated by TCRdb to the early 2020s). The library was made by the immunoSEQ multiplex PCR assay. TCRdb stores this immuneACCESS table with in-frame sequences only. Part of the clones is absent; in the studies checked, under half of the shortfall reflects unresolved V genes, and no reason is known for the rest. The sample yields roughly 680,000 clones; over 60% were counted once. The ten largest make up under 2% of the sample. Sequenced sample: memory CD4+ T cells sorted from blood. Per the publication, the cell subset or site label means: CD45RA-negative fraction. Receptor source: a woman aged 25 to 45 in good health.

There are a few counts of this clone. This CDR3 reads CASSDGSGNTIYF. The CDR3 nucleotides read TGCGCCAGCAGCGACGGCTCTGGAAACACCATATATTTT. The chain uses TRBV5-1 and TRBJ1-3; no definite D call. CDR1 and CDR2 (germline): SGHRS, YFSETQ. The CDR3 runs 13 residues. V gave up 4 bases and J gave up 0 bases, with 5 bases separating them.

This chain connects TRBV6-6 to TRBJ2-5; perhaps TRBD1 as D (6 bases). Near its end, the DNA agrees better with TRBJ2-7, so the J call may be wrong. The CDR3 totals 13 residues. From germline, CDR1 is MNHNY and CDR2 SVGAGI (reference sequence). CDR3 protein: CASSYQGKDEQYF. The CDR3 DNA is TGTGCCAGCAGTTACCAGGGGAAGGACGAGCAGTACTTC.

This rearrangement joins TRBV10-2 to TRBJ2-3; D gene ambiguous. CDR3 length: 15 residues. V lost 5 bases, J lost 4 bases, and 16 bases lay in between. CDR1 and CDR2 (germline): WSHSY, SAAADI. In DNA form, the CDR3 reads TGCGCCAGCAGTAACGCCGGACCGATCGCAGATACGCAGTATTTT. Its protein is CASSNAGPIADTQYF.

V usage is TRBV5-5 and J usage is TRBJ2-7; a weak D match, TRBD1 (6 bases). The CDR3 is made up of 15 amino acids. CDR1 and CDR2 from the germline V gene are SGHKS and YYEKEE (reference sequence). Between the trimmed V and J ends, which lost 3 bases and 7 bases, there was a span of 20 bases. The CDR3 nucleotides read TGTGCCAGCAGCTCCGGACAGACGACTACGTGGGAGCAGTACTTC. Translating it yields CASSSGQTTTWEQYF. The variable domain in full, completed from reference TRBV5-5 and TRBJ2-7, reads DAGVTQSPTHLIKTRGQQVTLRCSPISGHKSVSWYQQVLGQGPQFIFQYYEKEERGRGNFPDRFSARQFPNYSSELNVNALLLGDSALYLCASSSGQTTTWEQYFGPGTRLTVT.

In the case of this clone: Distinct nucleotide sequences in the sample also encode this CDR3. J is TRBJ2-5 and V is TRBV15, with D uncertain. From germline, CDR1 is LNHNV and CDR2 YYDKDF (reference sequence). Trimming left V 3 bases short and J 2 bases short, with 4 bases between. The CDR3 contains 12 residues. The CDR3 sequence: CATSRGQETQYF. DNA for the CDR3: TGTGCCACCAGCAGGGGGCAAGAGACCCAGTACTTC.

Details on this clone: Distinct nucleotide sequences in the sample also encode this CDR3. The chain's CDR3 is CASRQGGNQPQHF. The DNA for the CDR3 is TGTGCCAGCAGACAGGGAGGAAATCAGCCCCAGCATTTT. The chain employs TRBV6-6 and TRBJ1-5; maybe TRBD1 (6 bases). Trimming removed 6 bases from V and 4 bases from J, with 10 bases in between. The CDR3 sequence is 13 residues long. Germline lookup yields CDR1 MNHNY and CDR2 SVGAGI (reference sequence).

The chain has TRBV19 and TRBJ2-7; TRBD2 aligns across 7 bases. V was pared by 4 bases and J by 6 bases, with 12 bases of the junction left unmatched. The length of the CDR3 is 15 residues. Per germline, CDR1 LNHDA and CDR2 SQIVND (reference sequence). The CDR3 DNA reads TGTGCCAGTAGTACAAGGACGGCCGGGGGGATCGAGCAGTACTTC. Its translation: CASSTRTAGGIEQYF.

About this clone itself: This likely came from a read error, as a far larger clone is one base away. This chain joins TRBV10-3 and TRBJ2-5; D is perhaps TRBD2 (6 bases). V lost 10 bases and J 2 bases, leaving 11 bases between the germline ends. Germline CDR1 is ENHRY and CDR2 is SYGVKD. This CDR3 is built from 12 residues. The CDR3 loop reads CATAGTQETQYF. Here the CDR3 DNA reads TGTGCCACCGCCGGGACTCAAGAGACCCAGTACTTC.

This clone turned up a few times. This rearrangement joins TRBV5-1 to TRBJ2-4; 15 bases fit TRBD2. This CDR3 has 19 residues. From germline, CDR1 is SGHRS and CDR2 YFSETQ. Losses at the gene ends were 4 bases for V and 1 base for J; bases not matched to a gene: 9. The CDR3 region is CASSAGLAGGPEAKNIQYF. The CDR3 nucleotides are TGCGCCAGCAGCGCTGGACTAGCGGGAGGGCCCGAGGCCAAAAACATTCAGTACTTC. Full variable domain (rest looked up from reference TRBV5-1 and TRBJ2-4): KAGVTQTPRYLIKTRGQQVTLSCSPISGHRSVSWYQQTPGQGLQFLFEYFSETQRNKGNFPGRFSGRQFSNSRSEMNVSTLELGDSALYLCASSAGLAGGPEAKNIQYFGAGTRLSVL.

The chain uses TRBV27 and TRBJ2-3; 12 bases align to TRBD2. The length of the CDR3 is 17 residues. From germline, CDR1 is MNHEY and CDR2 SMNVEV (reference sequence). Trimming removed 6 bases from V and 6 bases from J; junction bases left unmatched: 13. The CDR3 reads CASRGLRLAGAADTQYF. The CDR3 DNA is TGTGCCAGCAGAGGGCTCCGACTAGCGGGAGCGGCGGATACGCAGTATTTT.

This chain links TRBV28 with TRBJ2-1; 11 bases map to TRBD2. The CDR3 length is 17 residues. Germline CDR1 MDHEN, CDR2 SYDVKM. With 1 base clipped from V and 7 bases from J, the junction kept 9 bases outside the gene matches. The CDR3 nucleotides read TGTGCCAGCAGTTTATACTTAGCGGGAGGGCAGGGGAATGAGCAGTTCTTC. Its protein product is CASSLYLAGGQGNEQFF.

The chain couples TRBV11-1 to TRBJ1-4; no definite D call. V gave up 5 bases and J gave up 8 bases, with 12 bases separating them. Germline assignment: CDR1 SGHAT and CDR2 FQDESV (reference sequence). This CDR3 comprises 13 residues. The CDR3 protein is CASSLSGGEKLFF. The CDR3, as DNA: TGTGCCAGCAGCCTTTCAGGCGGAGAAAAACTGTTTTTT.

This chain links TRBV5-1 with TRBJ1-3; D is uncertain. Looked up from germline, CDR1 is SGHRS and CDR2 is YFSETQ. The V end lost 1 base, the J end lost 1 base, and 9 bases lay between the germline ends. CDR3 size: 15 residues. CDR3 region: CASSLSPTSGNTIYF. CDR3 sequence (DNA): TGCGCCAGCAGCTTGAGCCCAACATCTGGAAACACCATATATTTT.

The CDR3 coding sequence is TGTGCCAGCAGTAGTCCGGGACAAACCAACTATGGCTACACCTTC. Its translation: CASSSPGQTNYGYTF. The J gene is TRBJ1-2, the V gene TRBV28, with D tentatively TRBD1 (6 bases). V gave up 5 bases and J gave up 2 bases, with 15 bases separating them. The germline V gene has CDR1 MDHEN and CDR2 SYDVKM. The CDR3 covers 15 residues.

The CDR3 region has the DNA TGTGCCACCAGCAGAGATCGTGGCAATAGGGCTTTCTTT. This encodes CATSRDRGNRAFF. This sequence joins TRBV15 and TRBJ1-1; the D is unclear. Looked up from germline, CDR1 is LNHNV and CDR2 is YYDKDF (reference sequence). V was trimmed by 0 bases and J by 11 bases, leaving 13 bases between them. The CDR3 covers 13 residues.

The gene calls are TRBV7-9 and TRBJ1-1; D unclear. Germline CDR1 reads SEHNR; CDR2 reads FQNEAQ (reference sequence). V was cut by 3 bases and J by 2 bases, with 7 bases left in between. The CDR3 runs to 13 residues. In nucleotides, the CDR3 is TGTGCCAGCAGCTTCGAGGACAACACTGAAGCTTTCTTT. Its protein is CASSFEDNTEAFF.

This chain connects TRBV28 to TRBJ2-5; D is undetermined. Trimming left V 1 base short and J 7 bases short, with 10 bases between. CDR1 is MDHEN and CDR2 is SYDVKM in the germline V gene. The length of the CDR3 is 13 residues. CDR3 residues: CASSLLGRGTQYF. CDR3 coding DNA: TGTGCCAGCAGTTTATTAGGGCGCGGGACCCAGTACTTC.

The rearrangement uses TRBV5-1 and TRBJ2-5; D not resolved. The CDR3 has 15 amino acids. V was pared by 4 bases and J by 0 bases, with 13 bases between. The germline V gene encodes CDR1 SGHRS and CDR2 YFSETQ. CDR3 DNA sequence: TGCGCCAGCAGCCACGGAGATAGGGACCAAGAGACCCAGTACTTC. Encoded protein: CASSHGDRDQETQYF.

This clone was picked up a small number of times. V gene TRBV7-2 combines with J gene TRBJ1-3, with D maybe TRBD1 (5 bases). With 1 base removed from V and 4 bases from J, the gap between germline ends came to 8 bases. Germline V lookup: CDR1 SGHTA, CDR2 FQGNSA. The CDR3 runs 14 residues. For the CDR3, the DNA is TGTGCCAGCAGCTTAGAGCCAGGGGGAAACACCATATATTTT. It encodes CASSLEPGGNTIYF.

The chain recombines TRBV5-1 with TRBJ2-1; D not resolved. In germline, CDR1 is SGHRS, CDR2 YFSETQ. Trimming removed 0 bases from V and 7 bases from J, with 14 bases in between. CDR3 length: 15 residues. CDR3 nucleotides: TGCGCCAGCAGCTTGGCTCCAGGCCAAGCAAATGAGCAGTTCTTC. The encoded protein is CASSLAPGQANEQFF. Complete variable domain (other parts from reference TRBV5-1 and TRBJ2-1): KAGVTQTPRYLIKTRGQQVTLSCSPISGHRSVSWYQQTPGQGLQFLFEYFSETQRNKGNFPGRFSGRQFSNSRSEMNVSTLELGDSALYLCASSLAPGQANEQFFGPGTRLTVL.

V gene TRBV18 combines with J gene TRBJ1-2; D not resolved. CDR3 length: 15 amino acids. V gave up 3 bases and J gave up 8 bases, with 19 bases separating them. Germline values: CDR1 KGHSH, CDR2 LQKENI. In DNA form, the CDR3 reads TGTGCCAGCTCACCGGAGGGATCGCCTATTATGGGCTACACCTTC. Protein sequence: CASSPEGSPIMGYTF.

The V call is TRBV19, the J call TRBJ1-1; the match to TRBD1 covers 7 bases. This CDR3 comprises 13 residues. V lost 6 bases to trimming and J lost 2 bases; unmatched junction nucleotides: 3. CDR1 LNHDA and CDR2 SQIVND come from the germline V gene (reference sequence). The CDR3, as DNA: TGTGCCAGTAGCAGGGGGGCAAACACTGAAGCTTTCTTT. Amino acid sequence: CASSRGANTEAFF.

This rearrangement joins TRBV19 to TRBJ2-4, with 7 nucleotides matching TRBD1. CDR1 is LNHDA and CDR2 is SQIVND in the germline V gene (reference sequence). This CDR3 is 18 amino acids long. The V gene end was trimmed by 7 bases and the J gene end by 1 base; junction bases not matched to a gene: 16. The CDR3 DNA is TGTGCCAGTACCTCCGACATCGTAGGGGGCCTGGCCAAAAACATTCAGTACTTC. Protein: CASTSDIVGGLAKNIQYF.

The chain recombines TRBV5-1 with TRBJ1-1; a possible D gene is TRBD1 (6 bases). Germline CDR1 and CDR2: SGHRS and YFSETQ. V lost 0 bases, J lost 5 bases, and 14 bases lay in between. The CDR3 has 15 amino acids. CDR3 DNA sequence: TGCGCCAGCAGCTTGGGTGGGGACCAGGGGACTGAAGCTTTCTTT. This translates into CASSLGGDQGTEAFF.

J is TRBJ2-7 and V is TRBV4-1; D not certain. Germline lookup yields CDR1 MGHRA and CDR2 YSYEKL. The CDR3 contains 13 residues. Trimming cost V 4 bases and J 0 bases, with 7 bases left between them. The CDR3 here is CASSPWNSYEQYF. The CDR3 DNA sequence: TGCGCCAGCAGCCCATGGAACTCCTACGAGCAGTACTTC.